Below, 4 T cell receptor beta chains from the same sample are listed, as sequenced in a study of siplizumab effects on memory and regulatory T cells. Clones were read by immunoSEQ multiplex PCR, and TCRdb kept only the in-frame ones, dropping some. This table holds 100,000 or so clones, 85% to 95% found once. The material sequenced was non-Treg CD4+ T cells sorted from blood. The receptor set was obtained from a human donor in good health.

This chain links TRBV7-6 with TRBJ2-1; 7 nucleotides line up with TRBD1. The germline gives CDR1 SGHVS, CDR2 FNYEAQ. The junction had 5 bases not matched to a gene; V was cut back by 2 bases and J by 1 base. CDR3 length equals 16 residues. The DNA of the CDR3 is TGTGCCAGCAGCTTAAACAGGGGAGCGTCCTACAATGAGCAGTTCTTC. It codes for CASSLNRGASYNEQFF. The full variable domain, rest sourced from reference TRBV7-6 and TRBJ2-1, is GAGVSQSPRYKVTKRGQDVALRCDPISGHVSLYWYRQALGQGPEFLTYFNYEAQQDKSGLPNDRFSAERPEGSISTLTIQRTEQRDSAMYRCASSLNRGASYNEQFFGPGTRLTVL.

This clone appeared a few times. This chain connects TRBV10-3 to TRBJ1-5, with D unclear. Germline CDR1 ENHRY, CDR2 SYGVKD. The V gene lost 6 bases and the J gene lost 0 bases, with 6 bases spanning the gap. CDR3 size: 13 residues. CDR3 bases: TGTGCCATCAGGTCTTATAGCAATCAGCCCCAGCATTTT. Amino acids: CAIRSYSNQPQHF.

V gene TRBV10-3 combines with J gene TRBJ2-7; 7 bases agree with TRBD1. The V segment lost 8 bases and the J segment 2 bases; nucleotides outside the gene matches: 9. This CDR3 contains 14 residues. The germline gives CDR1 ENHRY, CDR2 SYGVKD. As DNA, the CDR3 is TGTGCCATCGGCCGAGGACAGGCCGCCTACGAGCAGTACTTC. Translating it yields CAIGRGQAAYEQYF.

Concerning this clone: An end of the junction differs from the germline gene, which may be a read error. The genes are TRBV6-5 and TRBJ2-3; 7 nucleotides agree with TRBD2. Germline loops: CDR1 MNHEY, CDR2 SVGAGI. CDR3 length: 14 amino acids. The CDR3 protein is CASSYGGSTDTQYF. CDR3 DNA: TGTGCCAGCAGTTACGGCGGGAGCACCGATACGCAGTATTTT.